This is a list of T cell receptor beta chains from one sample in a study of T cells in Graves' hyperthyroidism and ophthalmopathy. TCRdb re-called the multiplex PCR reads with MiXCR, one entry per CDR3 protein. The table lists approximately 600,000 distinct CDR3 sequences, roughly 14% of them singletons, with around 4.5% in the top ten. What was sequenced was blood. All receptors derive from a woman in her thirties or forties with Graves' ophthalmopathy. Each CDR3 is given without its conserved first and last residue. Fields, in order: V gene, CDR3 protein.

v_call: TRBV6-5
cdr3_aa: ASSFRQDTGELF

v_call: TRBV27
cdr3_aa: ASSPKPGGTNSPLH

v_call: TRBV2
cdr3_aa: ASTGGQRVIEAF

v_call: TRBV19
cdr3_aa: ASSNSRLAGVVHTGELF

v_call: TRBV19
cdr3_aa: ASSLGGHRRGEAF

v_call: TRBV20-1
cdr3_aa: SATVRQGTYEQY

v_call: TRBV12-3/TRBV12-4
cdr3_aa: ASSLVGQSTEAF

v_call: TRBV20-1
cdr3_aa: SVSQGAAGISNTGELF

v_call: TRBV28
cdr3_aa: ASSLRQTIYGYT

v_call: TRBV6-6
cdr3_aa: ASYGLADYEQY

v_call: TRBV27
cdr3_aa: ASSLRDSPYEQY

v_call: TRBV6-5
cdr3_aa: ASSYNRDYEQY

v_call: TRBV20-1
cdr3_aa: SARDSTGGRINEQY

v_call: TRBV10-1
cdr3_aa: ASSKYGSYEQY

v_call: TRBV12-5
cdr3_aa: ASGTRDRAPYEQY

v_call: TRBV7-6
cdr3_aa: ASSPSVTANYGYT

v_call: TRBV18
cdr3_aa: ASSHPDGSSGNTIY

v_call: TRBV7-6
cdr3_aa: ASSPRGPRYYEQY

v_call: TRBV4-2
cdr3_aa: ASSTRPDRLTYGYT

v_call: TRBV6-1
cdr3_aa: ASSDRDGPNSPLH

v_call: TRBV20-1
cdr3_aa: SARELGLNYGYT

v_call: TRBV4-1
cdr3_aa: ASSQRRDIGTEAF

v_call: TRBV12-3/TRBV12-4
cdr3_aa: ASSPVGQGNTGELF

v_call: TRBV28
cdr3_aa: ASREGFTEAF

v_call: TRBV5-1
cdr3_aa: ASSLDGRSGEQY

v_call: TRBV3-1
cdr3_aa: ASSQEPTTYYEQY

v_call: TRBV5-5
cdr3_aa: ASSYGIGGVDGYT

v_call: TRBV6-4
cdr3_aa: ASTQGLAGGAGNTGELF

v_call: TRBV29-1
cdr3_aa: SVGPTGTQETQY

v_call: TRBV6-5
cdr3_aa: ASSNGGQGANYGYT

v_call: TRBV27
cdr3_aa: ASSWSGLSSYEQY

v_call: TRBV7-2
cdr3_aa: ASSLDRGNQETQY

v_call: TRBV20-1
cdr3_aa: SARDSPNTEAF

v_call: TRBV28
cdr3_aa: AIGGRTEAF

v_call: TRBV18
cdr3_aa: ASSPSPMNTEAF

v_call: TRBV10-2
cdr3_aa: ASMDSGRGEETQY

v_call: TRBV7-2
cdr3_aa: ASSTDRSLGYGYT

v_call: TRBV12-5
cdr3_aa: ASGLVRGGTQY

v_call: TRBV6-1
cdr3_aa: ASCRGLNTGELF

v_call: TRBV12-3/TRBV12-4
cdr3_aa: ASSTPGGLSYEQY

v_call: TRBV24-1
cdr3_aa: ATTPKDRGWQETQY

v_call: TRBV29-1
cdr3_aa: SAADRAGTEAF

v_call: TRBV28
cdr3_aa: ASSLREGTNSNQPQH

v_call: TRBV12-3/TRBV12-4
cdr3_aa: ASSFRQGAGEQY

v_call: TRBV20-1
cdr3_aa: SARDRGDRGYEQY